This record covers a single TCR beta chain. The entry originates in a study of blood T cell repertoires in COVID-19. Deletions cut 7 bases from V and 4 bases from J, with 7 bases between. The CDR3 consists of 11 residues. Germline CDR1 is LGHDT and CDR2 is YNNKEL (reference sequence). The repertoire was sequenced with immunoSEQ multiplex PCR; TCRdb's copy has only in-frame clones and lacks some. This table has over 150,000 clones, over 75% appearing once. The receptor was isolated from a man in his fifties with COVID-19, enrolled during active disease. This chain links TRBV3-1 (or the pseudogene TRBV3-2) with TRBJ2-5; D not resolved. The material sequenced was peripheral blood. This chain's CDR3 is CASTHRETQYF. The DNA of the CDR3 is TGTGCCAGCACCCACCGAGAGACCCAGTACTTC.